The present entry profiles one T cell receptor (beta chain) with its context. This clone was seen more than once but under ten times. Its antigen is still unknown. The input lacks base qualities; no much larger clone sits a single base away. CDR1 SNHLY and CDR2 FYNNEI are derived from the germline V gene. V has 6 bases trimmed and J has 6 bases trimmed; junction bases matching no gene number 8. The CDR3 starts with the cysteine, ends with the phenylalanine, and has 13 residues. Left in the record is the CDR3 DNA by itself, 39 bases read in frame from the first base. This sample was taken from a study of beta chain features in type 1 diabetes (dated by TCRdb to the late 2010s). With regard to the full study: Patients and healthy donors did not differ in mean age, gender distribution, total cell number or subset yield. Across all samples, 90 million to 130 million sorted cells were examined, and cell number per subset correlated strongly with RNA yield. The study compared the TCRB repertoires of sorted circulating CD4+ T cell subsets in recently diagnosed type 1 diabetes patients with those in matched healthy donors. Whereas all 28 donors provided naive and central memory subsets, regulatory and stem cell-like memory subsets were isolated from just 8 patients and roughly 8 healthy donors.

Each donor gave one peripheral blood draw, approximately 0.11 L on average, collected into heparinised tubes. Using a panel that included CD45RO, CCR7, CD25, CD127, CD95 and CD27, naive, central memory, regulatory and stem cell-like memory CD4+ T cells were sorted on a BD FACSAria II. Purity was above 95% for every sorted population. PBMCs were isolated right away by Lymphoprep density gradient centrifugation and were stained directly, without culture. So that batch effects would be minimized, each experiment stained and sorted samples in pairs, pairing one healthy donor with one patient. All of the isolated RNA was reverse transcribed with the High Capacity cDNA Reverse Transcription Kit, so expressed TCRB transcripts were sequenced. Deep immunoSEQ sequencing was performed on naive, central memory and regulatory T cell samples, with an average of roughly 3.5 million total reads per sample. Sorted cells were lysed in RLT buffer and RNA was extracted with DNase-treated RNeasy Micro or Mini kits, depending on cell number. Each cell subset was processed separately to prevent cross-contamination, with patient and healthy donor samples processed together. The immunoSEQ multiplex PCR was used to amplify TCRB sequences from cDNA, generating 87-bp fragments that spanned the CDR3 region. Amplicons were sequenced on the Illumina HiSeq platform. As for the authors' bioinformatics: Synthetic template baselines were used to correct PCR bias computationally, reads within Hamming distance 2 were collapsed together, and singletons that could not be merged were discarded. Reads were aligned against IMGT to assign V, D and J genes, CDR3 length and insertions or deletions at six rearrangement sites. Within each subset, clonotype counts were normalized to sorted cell number, and only after that were true diversity and Gini coefficients computed with the tcR R package. The overlap coefficient, calculated on TCRB nucleotide sequences, was used to measure repertoire sharing. As a proxy for the pre-selection repertoire, out-of-frame TCRB sequences from naive cells were analyzed. TCRdb limited this immuneACCESS table to in-frame rearrangements with V and J called. A share of clones is missing; checked studies link under half to unresolved V genes, and the rest is unexplained. V, J and clone size are taken as reported in that table, and D and trimming were inferred from the DNA itself. For this sample the table gives about 360,000 clones, of which roughly 12% were detected only once. The top ten constitute 0.017% of the sample.

Overall results and qualifications from the work: In all four CD4+ subsets, TCRB CDR3 length was moderately but significantly shorter in type 1 diabetes patients. Shorter templates might have been favored by PCR, but patient and control samples were amplified and corrected together, so both groups would have been affected equally by any skew. Naive, central memory and regulatory TCRB repertoires appeared more similar among patients than among healthy donors. HLA sub-analyses involved small numbers of individuals, so any influence of HLA type on TCRB rearrangement remained unresolved. Because cDNA was sequenced instead of genomic DNA, activated cells with high expression could be over-represented, although the groups did not differ in activation or CD3 levels. Fewer insertions and more nucleotide deletions at VDJ recombination sites were observed in patients with type 1 diabetes, implying thymic rearrangement abnormalities.

Source material: naive CD4+ T cells from blood. The cell subset or site tag for this specimen amounts to: true naive CD4+ T cells. The chain uses TRBV2 and TRBJ2-7, with 7 bases in between that match TRBD1. This clonotype was sampled from a young man in good health. CDR3 sequence: CASRIEGAGEQYF. The base sequence is TGTGCCAGCAGAATTGAGGGGGCGGGCGAGCAGTACTTC.